This T cell receptor (beta chain) was observed in a study of blood T cells in healthy people across ages. The authors ran a second PCR of about 7 to 11 cycles using a sample-barcoded 5' primer and a J-beta primer mix. MiXCR was run by TCRdb on the 5' RACE reads, yielding one entry per CDR3 protein. The table has approximately 770,000 distinct CDR3 sequences, nearly 60% seen once. Germline V lookup: CDR1 MNHEY, CDR2 SMNVEV (reference sequence). The CDR3 is 15 residues long. V was clipped by 8 bases and J by 3 bases, with 19 bases between them. Sample: blood. The V call is TRBV27, the J call TRBJ2-5; maybe TRBD1 (5 bases). The receptor was isolated from a man aged 25 to 40 in good health. CDR3 residues: CASAKVTAGKETQYF. The CDR3 bases are TGTGCCAGCGCGAAAGTGACGGCAGGGAAAGAGACCCAGTACTTC.